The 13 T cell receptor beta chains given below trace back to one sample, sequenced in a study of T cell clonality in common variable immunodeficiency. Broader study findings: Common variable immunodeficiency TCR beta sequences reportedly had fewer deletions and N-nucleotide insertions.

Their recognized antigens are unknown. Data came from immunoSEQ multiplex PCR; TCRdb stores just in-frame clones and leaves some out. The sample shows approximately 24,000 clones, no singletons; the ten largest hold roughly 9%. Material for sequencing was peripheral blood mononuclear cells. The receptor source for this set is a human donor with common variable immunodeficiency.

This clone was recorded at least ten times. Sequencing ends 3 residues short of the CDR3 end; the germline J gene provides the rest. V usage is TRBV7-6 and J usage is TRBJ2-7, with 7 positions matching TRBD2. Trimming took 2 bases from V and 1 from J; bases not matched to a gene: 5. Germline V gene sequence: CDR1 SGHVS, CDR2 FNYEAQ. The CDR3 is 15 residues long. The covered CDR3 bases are TGTGCCAGCAGCTTACAGGCTAGCGGATCCTACGAG. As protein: CASSLQASGSYE. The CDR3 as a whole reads CASSLQASGSYEQYF.

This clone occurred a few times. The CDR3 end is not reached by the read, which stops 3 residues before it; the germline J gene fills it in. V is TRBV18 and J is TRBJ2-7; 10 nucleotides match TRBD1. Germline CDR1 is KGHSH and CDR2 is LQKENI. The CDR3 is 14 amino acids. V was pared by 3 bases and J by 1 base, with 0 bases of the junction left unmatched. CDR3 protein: CASSPGQGSYEQYF. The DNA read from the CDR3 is TGTGCCAGCTCACCGGGACAGGGGTCCTACGAG.

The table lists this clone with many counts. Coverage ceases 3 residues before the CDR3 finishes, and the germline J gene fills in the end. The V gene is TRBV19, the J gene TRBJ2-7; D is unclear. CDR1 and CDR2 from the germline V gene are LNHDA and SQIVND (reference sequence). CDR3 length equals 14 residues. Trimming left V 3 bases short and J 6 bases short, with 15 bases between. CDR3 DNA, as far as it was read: TGTGCCAGTAGTATGAAATCCTCCTTCGGCGAG. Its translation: CASSMKSSFGE. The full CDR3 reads CASSMKSSFGEQYF.

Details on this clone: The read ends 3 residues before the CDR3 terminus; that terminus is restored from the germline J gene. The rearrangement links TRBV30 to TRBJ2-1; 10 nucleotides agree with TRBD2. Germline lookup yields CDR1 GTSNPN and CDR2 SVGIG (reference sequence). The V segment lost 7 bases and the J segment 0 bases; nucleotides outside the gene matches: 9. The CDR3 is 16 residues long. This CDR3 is CASFGTSAPSYNEQFF. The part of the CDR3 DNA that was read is TGTGCCTCCTTCGGGACTAGCGCCCCCTCCTACAATGAG.

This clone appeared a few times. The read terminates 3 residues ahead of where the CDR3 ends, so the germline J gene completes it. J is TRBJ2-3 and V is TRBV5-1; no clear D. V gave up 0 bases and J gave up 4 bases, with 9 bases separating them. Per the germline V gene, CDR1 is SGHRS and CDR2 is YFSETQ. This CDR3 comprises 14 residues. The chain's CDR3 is CASSLGPRADTQYF. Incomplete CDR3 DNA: TGCGCCAGCAGCTTGGGGCCCCGGGCAGATACG.

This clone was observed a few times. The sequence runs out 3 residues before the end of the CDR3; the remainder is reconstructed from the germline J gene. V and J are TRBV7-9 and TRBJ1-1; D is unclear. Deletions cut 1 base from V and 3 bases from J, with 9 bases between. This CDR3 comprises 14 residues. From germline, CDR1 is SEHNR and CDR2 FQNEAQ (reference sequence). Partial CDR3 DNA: TGTGCCAGCAGCTTAGGAGGGTGGGACACTGAA. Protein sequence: CASSLGGWDTE. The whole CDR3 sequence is CASSLGGWDTEAFF. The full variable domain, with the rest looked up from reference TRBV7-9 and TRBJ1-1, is DTGVSQNPRHKITKRGQNVTFRCDPISEHNRLYWYRQTLGQGPEFLTYFQNEAQLEKSRLLSDRFSAERPKGSFSTLEIQRTEQGDSAMYLCASSLGGWDTEAFFGQGTRLTVV.

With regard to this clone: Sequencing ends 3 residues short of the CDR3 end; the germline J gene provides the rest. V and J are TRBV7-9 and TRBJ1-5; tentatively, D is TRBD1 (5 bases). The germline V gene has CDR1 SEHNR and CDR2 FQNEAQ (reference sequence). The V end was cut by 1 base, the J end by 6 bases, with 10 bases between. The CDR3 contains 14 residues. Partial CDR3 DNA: TGTGCCAGCAGCTTAGGGTGGGGCGGTCAGCCC. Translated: CASSLGWGGQP. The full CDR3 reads CASSLGWGGQPQHF.

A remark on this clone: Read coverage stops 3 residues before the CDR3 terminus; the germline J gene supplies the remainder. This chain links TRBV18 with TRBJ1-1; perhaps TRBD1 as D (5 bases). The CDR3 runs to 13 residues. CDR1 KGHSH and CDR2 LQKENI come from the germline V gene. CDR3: CASSLSTQGGAFF. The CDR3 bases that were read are TGTGCCAGCTCACTTTCGACCCAGGGAGGA.

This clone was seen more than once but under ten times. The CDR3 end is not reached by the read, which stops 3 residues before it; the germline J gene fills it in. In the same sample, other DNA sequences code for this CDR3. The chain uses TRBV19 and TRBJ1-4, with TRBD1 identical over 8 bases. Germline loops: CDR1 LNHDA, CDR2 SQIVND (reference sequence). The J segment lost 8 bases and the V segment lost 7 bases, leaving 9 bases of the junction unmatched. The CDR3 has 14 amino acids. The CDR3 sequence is CASNEGQGGEKLFF. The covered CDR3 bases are TGTGCCAGTAACGAAGGACAGGGAGGGGAAAAA.

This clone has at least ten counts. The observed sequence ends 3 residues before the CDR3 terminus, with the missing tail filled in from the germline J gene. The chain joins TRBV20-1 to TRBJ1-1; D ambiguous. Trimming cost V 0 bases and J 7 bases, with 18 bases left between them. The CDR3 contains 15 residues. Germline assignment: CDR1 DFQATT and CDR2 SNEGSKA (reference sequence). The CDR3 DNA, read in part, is TGCAGTGCTAGAGATTTTGGCAGCGGAAGGAATGAA. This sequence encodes CSARDFGSGRNE. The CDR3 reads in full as CSARDFGSGRNEAFF.

The CDR3 protein is CASSWGQGPDEQYF. Incomplete CDR3 DNA: TGTGCCAGTAGTTGGGGACAGGGACCCGACGAG. This rearrangement joins TRBV19 to TRBJ2-7; 9 positions match TRBD1. The read halts 3 residues ahead of the CDR3 end, with the missing end drawn from the germline J gene. The V and J ends lost 5 bases and 5 bases, in that order; junction bases with no gene match: 7. This CDR3 is built from 14 residues. CDR1 LNHDA and CDR2 SQIVND come from the germline V gene (reference sequence).

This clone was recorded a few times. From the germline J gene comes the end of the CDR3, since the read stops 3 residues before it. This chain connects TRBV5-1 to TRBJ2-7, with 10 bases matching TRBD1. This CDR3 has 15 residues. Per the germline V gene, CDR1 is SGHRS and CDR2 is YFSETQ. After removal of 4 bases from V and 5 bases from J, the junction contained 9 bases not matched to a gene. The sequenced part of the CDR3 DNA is TGCGCCAGCAGCCAAGGGACAGGGGTTAGCAACGAG. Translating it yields CASSQGTGVSNE. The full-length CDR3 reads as CASSQGTGVSNEQYF.

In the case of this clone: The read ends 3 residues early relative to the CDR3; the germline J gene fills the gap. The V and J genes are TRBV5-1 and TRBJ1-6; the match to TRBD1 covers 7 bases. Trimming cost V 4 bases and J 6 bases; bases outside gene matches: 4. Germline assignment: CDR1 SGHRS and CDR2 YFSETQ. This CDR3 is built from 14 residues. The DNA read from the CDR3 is TGCGCCAGCAGCGGGGGACAGTTTAATTCACCC. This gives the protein CASSGGQFNSP. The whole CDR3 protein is CASSGGQFNSPLHF.